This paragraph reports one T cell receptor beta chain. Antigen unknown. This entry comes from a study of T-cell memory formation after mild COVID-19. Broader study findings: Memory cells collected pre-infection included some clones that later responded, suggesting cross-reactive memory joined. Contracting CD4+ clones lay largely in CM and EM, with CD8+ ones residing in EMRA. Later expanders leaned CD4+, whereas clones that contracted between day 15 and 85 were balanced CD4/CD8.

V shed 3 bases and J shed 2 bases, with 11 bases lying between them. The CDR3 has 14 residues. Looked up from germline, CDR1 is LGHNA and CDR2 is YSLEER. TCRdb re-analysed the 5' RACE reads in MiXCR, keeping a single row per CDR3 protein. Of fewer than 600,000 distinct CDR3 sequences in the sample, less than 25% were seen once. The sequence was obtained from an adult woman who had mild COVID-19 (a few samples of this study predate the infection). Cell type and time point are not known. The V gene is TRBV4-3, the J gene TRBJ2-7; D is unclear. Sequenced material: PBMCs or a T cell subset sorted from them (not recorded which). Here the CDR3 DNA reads TGCGCCAGCAGCCAGGCTACGGGCCCCTACGAGCAGTACTTC. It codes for CASSQATGPYEQYF.